This T cell receptor (beta chain) comes out of a study of blood T cell repertoires in COVID-19. The overall study: Acute and convalescent COVID-19 samples came from the United States, Italy and Spain. The analysed material was cDNA or gDNA that came from T cells, B-cell-depleted T cells, or PBMCs.

The CDR3 consists of 13 residues. Trimming shortened V by 3 bases and J by 8 bases, and 13 bases separated the two germline ends. In the study's own analysis: Estimation of nucleated cell counts was performed using reference gene primer amplification. Using immunoSEQ multiplex PCR, the repertoire was profiled, and TCRdb retains in-frame clones only, with some absent. V and J calls and clone size are given by that table; D and trimming were obtained from the DNA. Of about 400,000 clones in the sample, about 90% were seen once. The chain uses TRBV12-3 or TRBV12-4 and TRBJ1-2; D call uncertain. The sequenced sample was peripheral blood. The sequence was collected from a man in his forties with acute or convalescent COVID-19. CDR3 sequence (DNA): TGTGCCAGCAGTTTGGTGCGAAGCGAGGGCTACACCTTC. It encodes CASSLVRSEGYTF.